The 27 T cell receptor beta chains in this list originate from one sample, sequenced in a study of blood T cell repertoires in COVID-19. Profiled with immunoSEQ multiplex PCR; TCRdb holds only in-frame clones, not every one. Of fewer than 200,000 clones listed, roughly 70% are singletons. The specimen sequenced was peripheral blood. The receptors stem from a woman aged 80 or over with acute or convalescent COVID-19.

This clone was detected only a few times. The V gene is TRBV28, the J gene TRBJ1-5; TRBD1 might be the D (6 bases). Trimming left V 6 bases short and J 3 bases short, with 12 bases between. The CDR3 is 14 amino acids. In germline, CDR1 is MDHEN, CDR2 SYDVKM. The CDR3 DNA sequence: TGTGCCAGCAGCTGGGGGACAATCAATCAGCCCCAGCATTTT. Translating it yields CASSWGTINQPQHF.

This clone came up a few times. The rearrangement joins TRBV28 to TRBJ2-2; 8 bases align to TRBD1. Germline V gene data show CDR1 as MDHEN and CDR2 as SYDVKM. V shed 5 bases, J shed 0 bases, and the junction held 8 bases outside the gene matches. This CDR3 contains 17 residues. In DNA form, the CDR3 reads TGTGCCAGCAGTACCGGACAGGGCGCCGCGAACACCGGGGAGCTGTTTTTT. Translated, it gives CASSTGQGAANTGELFF. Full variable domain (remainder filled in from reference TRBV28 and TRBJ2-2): DVKVTQSSRYLVKRTGEKVFLECVQDMDHENMFWYRQDPGLGLRLIYFSYDVKMKEKGDIPEGYSVSREKKERFSLILESASTNQTSMYLCASSTGQGAANTGELFFGEGSRLTVL.

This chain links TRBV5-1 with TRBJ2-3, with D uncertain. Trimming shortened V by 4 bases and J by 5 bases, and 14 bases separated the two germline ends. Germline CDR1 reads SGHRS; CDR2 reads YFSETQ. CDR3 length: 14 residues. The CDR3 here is CASSITASEDTQYF. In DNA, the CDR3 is TGCGCCAGCAGCATCACTGCGAGCGAAGATACGCAGTATTTT.

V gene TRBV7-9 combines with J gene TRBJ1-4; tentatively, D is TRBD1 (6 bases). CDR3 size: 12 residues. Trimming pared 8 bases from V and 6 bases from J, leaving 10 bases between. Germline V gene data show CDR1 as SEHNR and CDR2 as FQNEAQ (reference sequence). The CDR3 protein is CASGTNYEKLFF. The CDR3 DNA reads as TGTGCCAGCGGGACAAACTATGAAAAACTGTTTTTT.

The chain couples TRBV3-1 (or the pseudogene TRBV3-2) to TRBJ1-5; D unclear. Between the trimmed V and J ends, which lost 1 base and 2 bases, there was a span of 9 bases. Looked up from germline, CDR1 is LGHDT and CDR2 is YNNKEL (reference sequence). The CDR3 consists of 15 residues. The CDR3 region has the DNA TGTGCCAGCAGCCAAGTTATGCCAGGCAATCAGCCCCAGCATTTT. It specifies CASSQVMPGNQPQHF.

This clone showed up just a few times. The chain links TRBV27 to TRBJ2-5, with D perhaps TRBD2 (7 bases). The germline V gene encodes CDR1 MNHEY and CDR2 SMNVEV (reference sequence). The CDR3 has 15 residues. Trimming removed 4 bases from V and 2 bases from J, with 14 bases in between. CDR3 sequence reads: CASSSLGGGQETQYF. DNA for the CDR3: TGTGCCAGCAGTTCATTAGGGGGAGGGCAAGAGACCCAGTACTTC.

In DNA, the CDR3 is TGTGCCAGCAGCGTAGAGCTGAGAGGGGGTGGCTACACCTTC. Amino acids: CASSVELRGGGYTF. The genes are TRBV9 and TRBJ1-2, with TRBD1 as a possible D gene (6 bases). Trimming took off 0 bases at V and 7 bases at J, with 13 bases between the two ends. CDR1 is SGDLS and CDR2 is YYNGEE in the germline V gene. The CDR3 spans 14 residues.

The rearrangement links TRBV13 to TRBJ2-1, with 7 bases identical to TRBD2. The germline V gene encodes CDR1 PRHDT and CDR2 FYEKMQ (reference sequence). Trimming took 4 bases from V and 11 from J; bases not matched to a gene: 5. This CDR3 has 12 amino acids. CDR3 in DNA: TGTGCCAGCAGCTCAACCGGGACTAAGCAGTTCTTC. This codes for CASSSTGTKQFF.

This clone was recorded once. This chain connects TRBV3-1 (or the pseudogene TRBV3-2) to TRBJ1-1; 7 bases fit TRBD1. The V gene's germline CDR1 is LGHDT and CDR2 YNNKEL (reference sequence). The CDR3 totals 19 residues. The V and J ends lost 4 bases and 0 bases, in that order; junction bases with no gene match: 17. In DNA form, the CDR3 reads TGTGCCAGCAGCCCCCCATGGGGTACAGGGGCCCTCTTGAACACTGAAGCTTTCTTT. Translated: CASSPPWGTGALLNTEAFF.

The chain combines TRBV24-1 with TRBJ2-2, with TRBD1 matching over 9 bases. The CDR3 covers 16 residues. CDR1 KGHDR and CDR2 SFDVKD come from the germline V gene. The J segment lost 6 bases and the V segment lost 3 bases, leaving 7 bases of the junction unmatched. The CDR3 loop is CATSDPGTGLPGELFF. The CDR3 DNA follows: TGTGCCACCAGTGATCCCGGGACAGGGCTCCCCGGGGAGCTGTTTTTT.

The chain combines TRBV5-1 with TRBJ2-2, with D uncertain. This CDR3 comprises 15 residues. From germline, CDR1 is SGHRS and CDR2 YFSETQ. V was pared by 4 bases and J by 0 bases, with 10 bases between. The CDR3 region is CASSEPISNTGELFF. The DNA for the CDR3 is TGCGCCAGCAGCGAGCCAATCTCGAACACCGGGGAGCTGTTTTTT.

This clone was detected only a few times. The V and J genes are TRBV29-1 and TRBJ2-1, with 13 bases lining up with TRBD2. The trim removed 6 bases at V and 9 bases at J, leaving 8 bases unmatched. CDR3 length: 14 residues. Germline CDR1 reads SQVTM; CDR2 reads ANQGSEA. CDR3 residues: CSVASGTSGTEQFF. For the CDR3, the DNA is TGCAGCGTCGCGTCCGGGACTAGCGGGACTGAGCAGTTCTTC.

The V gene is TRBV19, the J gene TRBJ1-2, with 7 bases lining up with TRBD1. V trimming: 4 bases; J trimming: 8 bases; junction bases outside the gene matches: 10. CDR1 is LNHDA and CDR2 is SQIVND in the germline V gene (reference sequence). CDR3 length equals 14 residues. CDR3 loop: CASSTSTGEIGYTF. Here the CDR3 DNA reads TGTGCCAGTAGTACATCAACAGGGGAGATAGGCTACACCTTC.

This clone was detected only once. In DNA form, the CDR3 reads TGTGCCAGCATCAGGGACTCTGGAAACACCATATATTTT. Protein product: CASIRDSGNTIYF. This chain connects TRBV12-3 or TRBV12-4 to TRBJ1-3; TRBD1 is a possible D gene (5 bases). Trimming cost V 7 bases and J 0 bases, with 7 bases left between them. There are 13 residues in the CDR3.

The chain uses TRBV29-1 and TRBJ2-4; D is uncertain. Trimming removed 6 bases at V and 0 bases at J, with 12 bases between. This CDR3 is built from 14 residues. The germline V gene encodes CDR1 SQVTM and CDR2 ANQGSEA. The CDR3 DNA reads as TGCAGCGTCGTGAATGTTAGAGCCAAAAACATTCAGTACTTC. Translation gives CSVVNVRAKNIQYF.

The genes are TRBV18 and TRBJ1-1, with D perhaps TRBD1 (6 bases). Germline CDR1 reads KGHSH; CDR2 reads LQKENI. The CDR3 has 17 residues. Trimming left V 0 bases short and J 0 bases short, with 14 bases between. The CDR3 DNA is TGTGCCAGCTCACCACCTGCAACAGGGAGTATGAACACTGAAGCTTTCTTT. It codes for CASSPPATGSMNTEAFF. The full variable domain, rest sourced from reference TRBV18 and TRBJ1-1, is NAGVMQNPRHLVRRRGQEARLRCSPMKGHSHVYWYRQLPEEGLKFMVYLQKENIIDESGMPKERFSAEFPKEGPSILRIQQVVRGDSAAYFCASSPPATGSMNTEAFFGQGTRLTVV.

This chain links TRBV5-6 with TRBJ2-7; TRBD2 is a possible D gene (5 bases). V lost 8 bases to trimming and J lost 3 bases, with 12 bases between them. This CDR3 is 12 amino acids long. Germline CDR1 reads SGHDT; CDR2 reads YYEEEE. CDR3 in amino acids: CASGRGNYEQYF. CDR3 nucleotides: TGTGCCAGTGGTCGGGGTAACTACGAGCAGTACTTC.

CDR3 residues: CASSYGTGGGYGYTF. CDR3 in DNA: TGTGCCAGCAGTTACGGGACAGGGGGCGGCTATGGCTACACCTTC. This chain links TRBV6-5 with TRBJ1-2; 12 bases line up with TRBD1. The CDR3 loop spans 15 amino acids. Per the germline V gene, CDR1 is MNHEY and CDR2 is SVGAGI. V was clipped by 2 bases and J by 4 bases; unmatched bases: 2.

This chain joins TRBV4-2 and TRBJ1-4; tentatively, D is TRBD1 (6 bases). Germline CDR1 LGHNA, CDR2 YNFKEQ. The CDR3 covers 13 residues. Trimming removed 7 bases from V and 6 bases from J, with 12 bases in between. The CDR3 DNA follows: TGTGCCAGCACGACAGGACACGATGAAAAACTGTTTTTT. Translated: CASTTGHDEKLFF.

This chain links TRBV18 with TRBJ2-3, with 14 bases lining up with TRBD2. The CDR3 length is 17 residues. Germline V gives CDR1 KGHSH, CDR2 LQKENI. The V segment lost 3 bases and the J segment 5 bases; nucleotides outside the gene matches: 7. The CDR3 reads CASSPPGLAGVIDTQYF. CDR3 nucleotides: TGTGCCAGCTCACCCCCGGGACTAGCGGGAGTGATAGATACGCAGTATTTT.

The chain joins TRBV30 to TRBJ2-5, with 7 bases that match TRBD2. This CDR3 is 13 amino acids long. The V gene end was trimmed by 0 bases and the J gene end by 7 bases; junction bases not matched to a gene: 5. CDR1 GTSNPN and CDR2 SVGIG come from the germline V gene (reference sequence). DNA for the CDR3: TGTGCCTGGAGTGTAGGGACGGGGGGGACCCAGTACTTC. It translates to CAWSVGTGGTQYF.

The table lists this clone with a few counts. The CDR3 DNA follows: TGTGCCATCAGTGAGTCGGCTTCCGGGGAGCTGTTTTTT. This gives the protein CAISESASGELFF. The gene calls are TRBV10-3 and TRBJ2-2; D not certain. The CDR3 runs 13 residues. The ends were cut back, 0 bases at V and 6 bases at J, with 5 bases in the middle. The V gene's germline CDR1 is ENHRY and CDR2 SYGVKD.

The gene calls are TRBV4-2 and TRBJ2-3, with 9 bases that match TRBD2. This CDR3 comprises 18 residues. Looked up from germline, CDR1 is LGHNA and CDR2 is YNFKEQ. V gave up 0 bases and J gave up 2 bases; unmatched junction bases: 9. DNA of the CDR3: TGTGCCAGCAGCCAAGAGAGAAATAGCGGGAGCTCCACAGATACGCAGTATTTT. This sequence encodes CASSQERNSGSSTDTQYF.

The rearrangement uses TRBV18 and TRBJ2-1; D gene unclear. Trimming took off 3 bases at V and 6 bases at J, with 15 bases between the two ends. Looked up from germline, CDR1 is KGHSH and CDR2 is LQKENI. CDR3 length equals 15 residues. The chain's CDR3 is CASSPQENTINEQFF. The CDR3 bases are TGTGCCAGCTCACCCCAAGAAAACACTATCAATGAGCAGTTCTTC.

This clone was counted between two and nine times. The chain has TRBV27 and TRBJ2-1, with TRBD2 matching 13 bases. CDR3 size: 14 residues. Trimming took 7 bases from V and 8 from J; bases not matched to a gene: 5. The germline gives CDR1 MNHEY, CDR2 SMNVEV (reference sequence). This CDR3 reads CASKPGLAGDEQFF. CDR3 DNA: TGTGCCAGCAAACCCGGACTAGCGGGAGATGAGCAGTTCTTC.

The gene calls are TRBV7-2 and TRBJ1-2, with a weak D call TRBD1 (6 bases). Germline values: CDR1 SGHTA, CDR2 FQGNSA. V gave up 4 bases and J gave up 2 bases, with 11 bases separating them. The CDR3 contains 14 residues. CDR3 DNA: TGTGCCAGCAGCTCAGGACAGACCAACTATGGCTACACCTTC. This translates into CASSSGQTNYGYTF.

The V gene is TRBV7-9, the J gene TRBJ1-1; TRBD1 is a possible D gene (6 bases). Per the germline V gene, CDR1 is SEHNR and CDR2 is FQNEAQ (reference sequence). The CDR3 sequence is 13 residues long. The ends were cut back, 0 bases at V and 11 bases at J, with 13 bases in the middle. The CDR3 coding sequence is TGTGCCAGCAGCTTAGCCCCAGGGGACGCGGCTTTCTTT. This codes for CASSLAPGDAAFF.